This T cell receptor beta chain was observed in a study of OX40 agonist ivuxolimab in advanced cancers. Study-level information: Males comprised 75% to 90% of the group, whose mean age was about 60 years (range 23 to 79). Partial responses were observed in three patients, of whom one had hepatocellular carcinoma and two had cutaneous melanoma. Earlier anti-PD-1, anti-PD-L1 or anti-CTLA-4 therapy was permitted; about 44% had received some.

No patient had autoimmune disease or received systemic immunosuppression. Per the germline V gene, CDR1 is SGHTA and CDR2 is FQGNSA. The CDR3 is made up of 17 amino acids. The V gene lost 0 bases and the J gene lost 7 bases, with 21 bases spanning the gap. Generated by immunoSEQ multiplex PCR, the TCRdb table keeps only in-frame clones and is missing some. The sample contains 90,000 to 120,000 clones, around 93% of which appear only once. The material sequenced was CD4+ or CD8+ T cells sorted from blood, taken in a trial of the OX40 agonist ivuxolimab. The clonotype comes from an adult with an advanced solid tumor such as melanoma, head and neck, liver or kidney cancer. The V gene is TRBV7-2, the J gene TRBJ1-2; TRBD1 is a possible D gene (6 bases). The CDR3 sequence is CASSLAIGQEGESGYTF. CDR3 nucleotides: TGTGCCAGCAGCTTAGCGATAGGTCAGGAGGGGGAAAGTGGCTACACCTTC.